This T cell receptor (beta chain) stems from a study of cytomegalovirus exposure and HLA in healthy donors. Healthy bone marrow donors supplied every sample. The PCR used 60 Vbeta and 13 Jbeta primers. Sequencing was performed with immunoSEQ multiplex PCR; in TCRdb, only in-frame clones are kept and a portion is missing. In the table there are roughly 120,000 clones, 55% to 75% of which are singletons. To note about this clone: The antigen is undetermined.

Germline loops: CDR1 SGHNT, CDR2 YYREEE (reference sequence). The CDR3 loop spans 15 amino acids. The V and J ends lost 4 bases and 3 bases, in that order; junction bases with no gene match: 4. Regarding the study as a whole: Earlier results showed most TCR beta V segments being productive about 90% or about 30% of the time.

This sequence was found in a woman in her forties in good health and CMV-seropositive. The specimen sequenced was PBMCs. The chain recombines TRBV5-4 with TRBJ2-7; 13 nucleotides line up with TRBD2. The CDR3, as DNA: TGTGCCAGCAGCGAGCGGACTAGCGGGGGCTACGAGCAGTACTTC. Amino acids: CASSERTSGGYEQYF.